This T cell receptor (beta chain) originates from a study of cytomegalovirus exposure and HLA in healthy donors. Whole-study results and caveats: Diagnosis of cytomegalovirus status made by the classifier reportedly showed high specificity and sensitivity. Available immune exposure information covered CMV serostatus only. Later work found most CMV-associated TCR beta chains apparently HLA-restricted.

The primer mix had 60 Vbeta and 13 Jbeta primers. Profiling relied on immunoSEQ multiplex PCR, and the TCRdb table lists in-frame clones only, not all of them. Found here are some 130,000 clones, over 60% of them singletons; the top ten hold around 0.92%. Points on this clone: Antigen specificity is unknown.

Germline V gene sequence: CDR1 SGHRS, CDR2 YFSETQ. The CDR3 consists of 16 residues. J gave up 2 bases and V 5 bases, and 10 bases lay outside the gene matches. The sequenced sample was PBMCs. The rearrangement links TRBV5-1 to TRBJ2-3; 8 bases match TRBD2. The clonotype comes from a human donor in good health. The CDR3, as DNA: TGCGCCAGCAGTCTCGTGAGCGGGGGTTCCACAGATACGCAGTATTTT. Amino acid sequence: CASSLVSGGSTDTQYF. The whole variable domain, remainder taken from reference TRBV5-1 and TRBJ2-3, is KAGVTQTPRYLIKTRGQQVTLSCSPISGHRSVSWYQQTPGQGLQFLFEYFSETQRNKGNFPGRFSGRQFSNSRSEMNVSTLELGDSALYLCASSLVSGGSTDTQYFGPGTRLTVL.